This TCR beta chain comes out of a study of response to subunit inactivated influenza vaccine. Points from the study as a whole: Each seasonal influenza vaccination, the authors suggested, recruits few new T cells.

This clonotype was recorded a few times. Antigen unknown. MiXCR, applied by TCRdb to the RT-PCR reads, yields one record per CDR3 protein. The sample contains approximately 170,000 distinct CDR3 sequences, around 15% of which appear only once. CDR1 is SGDLS, CDR2 YYNGEE, per germline. Germline trimming cut 2 bases from V and 7 bases from J; bases unmatched to any gene: 1. The CDR3 contains 13 residues. The chain uses TRBV9 and TRBJ2-1; TRBD1 aligns across 9 bases. The receptor's source is a man over 45 who received an inactivated influenza vaccine. Sequencing used CD8+ T cells sorted from PBMCs, obtained 5 to 6 days after vaccination. Here the CDR3 reads CASSVGTGNEQFF. The CDR3 DNA is TGTGCCAGCAGCGTTGGGACAGGGAATGAGCAGTTCTTC. Complete variable domain (other parts from reference TRBV9 and TRBJ2-1): DSGVTQTPKHLITATGQRVTLRCSPRSGDLSVYWYQQSLDQGLQFLIQYYNGEERAKGNILERFSAQQFPDLHSELNLSSLELGDSALYFCASSVGTGNEQFFGPGTRLTVL.